Included here is one TCR beta chain sequence, with context. The data derive from a study of T cell changes during pregnancy in multiple sclerosis. Using immunoSEQ multiplex PCR, the repertoire was profiled, and TCRdb retains in-frame clones only, with some absent. The table records tens of thousands of clones, about nine tenths of them present only once. CDR3 length equals 13 residues. The germline V gene has CDR1 SGHRS and CDR2 YFSETQ. V lost 2 bases and J lost 4, with 7 bases in between. Material: CD4+ T cells from peripheral blood mononuclear cells, obtained after pregnancy. This sequence joins TRBV5-1 and TRBJ1-3; D uncertain. This receptor was taken from a female donor with multiple sclerosis, enrolled in a pregnancy study. CDR3 DNA sequence: TGCGCCAGCAGCTTCGGGGTGGGAAACACCATATATTTT. It codes for CASSFGVGNTIYF. Filled out from reference TRBV5-1 and TRBJ1-3, the complete variable domain reads KAGVTQTPRYLIKTRGQQVTLSCSPISGHRSVSWYQQTPGQGLQFLFEYFSETQRNKGNFPGRFSGRQFSNSRSEMNVSTLELGDSALYLCASSFGVGNTIYFGEGSWLTVV.